This is a list of T cell receptor beta chains from one sample in a study of T cell responses to AZD1222 COVID-19 vaccine. The table came from immunoSEQ multiplex PCR; TCRdb's copy has only in-frame clones and leaves some out. Among around 140,000 clones listed, roughly 89% were seen once. Sequenced material: peripheral blood, taken on day 0 of AZD1222 vaccination. These receptors came from an adult in good health. CDR3s include the opening cysteine and the closing phenylalanine or tryptophan. The order of the fields is D gene, V gene, CDR3 length, J gene, clone size, CDR3 DNA, CDR3 protein. A D gene is named only where the DNA matches it firmly. Clone size is not always given. Where it is, it says once, few, many or a class for expanded clones.

-	TRBV5-6	14	TRBJ2-7	-	TGTGCCAGCAGCTTGGTGACAAGCTCCTACGAGCAGTACTTC	CASSLVTSSYEQYF
-	TRBV27	13	TRBJ2-7	-	TGTGCCAGCAGTTTCAGGGGTTTGTACGAGCAGTACTTC	CASSFRGLYEQYF
-	TRBV7-9	13	TRBJ1-5	once	TGTGCCAGCAGCTTGTTTGCTAATCAGCCCCAGCATTTT	CASSLFANQPQHF
TRBD2	TRBV7-2	14	TRBJ2-1	-	TGTGCCAGCAGCTTACAGAGCGGGACTGATGAGCAGTTCTTC	CASSLQSGTDEQFF
TRBD1	TRBV6-5	13	TRBJ1-2	once	TGTGCCAGCAGTCAACAGGGGGCGGGTGGCTACACCTTC	CASSQQGAGGYTF
-	TRBV6-1	13	TRBJ2-7	-	TGTGCCAGCAGTGAGAATACGGCCTACGAGCAGTACTTC	CASSENTAYEQYF
-	TRBV3-1/TRBV3-2	15	TRBJ2-7	-	TGTGCCAGCAGCCGGTCGAGCGGAGCCCACTACGAGCAGTACTTC	CASSRSSGAHYEQYF
-	TRBV5-6	17	TRBJ1-3	-	TGTGCCAGCAGCTTGTTAGAAACGGCCTATTCTGGAAACACCATATATTTT	CASSLLETAYSGNTIYF
-	TRBV4-1	15	TRBJ1-1	-	TGCGCCAGCAGCCAAGGCCCAGGGTTTGACACTGAAGCTTTCTTT	CASSQGPGFDTEAFF
-	TRBV20-1	14	TRBJ1-5	once	TGCAGTGCTAGTCAGGGGTATGTCAATCAGCCCCAGCATTTT	CSASQGYVNQPQHF
-	TRBV19	16	TRBJ2-7	once	TGTGCCAGTAGTATAGAAGGGGCAGGGAGCTCCTACGAGCAGTACTTC	CASSIEGAGSSYEQYF
TRBD1	TRBV12-5	20	TRBJ1-3	-	TGTGCTAGTGGTTTGCTCCGGGACAGGGGGCTCTCTTCGTCTGGAAACACCATATATTTT	CASGLLRDRGLSSSGNTIYF
TRBD2	TRBV3-1/TRBV3-2	14	TRBJ2-1	-	TGTGCCAGCAGACCGGGACTAGCCCGGGGTGAGCAGTTCTTC	CASRPGLARGEQFF
-	TRBV4-1	14	TRBJ2-7	-	TGCGCCAGCAGCCAACCATCCAGGGATAACGAGCAGTACTTC	CASSQPSRDNEQYF
-	TRBV4-1	13	TRBJ2-3	-	TGCGCCAGCAGCCAAGTGGGCACAGATACGCAGTATTTT	CASSQVGTDTQYF
-	TRBV5-4	18	TRBJ1-4	-	TGTGCCAGCAGCTTGGCCGGAGGGCAGTCACCAACTAATGAAAAACTGTTTTTT	CASSLAGGQSPTNEKLFF
-	TRBV20-1	13	TRBJ2-7	-	TGCAGTGCTAGTTTCCAGGGAGGTTACGAGCAGTACTTC	CSASFQGGYEQYF
-	TRBV5-4	14	TRBJ2-2	few	TGTGCCAGCAGCACGGTGGGTGCGGCCGGGGAGCTGTTTTTT	CASSTVGAAGELFF
-	TRBV6-5	13	TRBJ1-1	-	TGTGCCAGCGGAGACAGCGCTTACACTGAAGCTTTCTTT	CASGDSAYTEAFF
TRBD2	TRBV28	20	TRBJ2-1	-	TGTGCCAGCAGTTTCCGCGGACTAGCGGGTCTACCGGGGCGTGTTCATGAGCAGTTCTTC	CASSFRGLAGLPGRVHEQFF